This T cell receptor beta chain was identified in a study of T cells in Graves' hyperthyroidism and ophthalmopathy. This CDR3 spans 17 amino acids. Germline lookup yields CDR1 SGDLS and CDR2 YYNGEE. V lost 3 bases to trimming and J lost 2 bases; unmatched junction nucleotides: 7. RNA transcripts served as the template for amplifying TCR beta CDR3 regions. The primer set for the first-round RT-PCR of the TCR CDR3 was HTBI. TCRdb re-called the multiplex PCR reads with MiXCR, one entry per CDR3 protein. The top ten hold 29% of the sample, which has 500,000 or so distinct CDR3 sequences, roughly 16% seen once. In its sample, this clonotype was seen many times.

The sequence was collected from a woman aged 25 to 39 with Graves' ophthalmopathy. The V gene is TRBV9, the J gene TRBJ2-5; 13 bases line up with TRBD2. Sequenced material: blood. The CDR3 region has the DNA TGTGCCAGCAGCGACGGGACTAGCGGGATGCTACAAGAGACCCAGTACTTC. Protein product: CASSDGTSGMLQETQYF. The full variable domain, rest sourced from reference TRBV9 and TRBJ2-5, is DSGVTQTPKHLITATGQRVTLRCSPRSGDLSVYWYQQSLDQGLQFLIQYYNGEERAKGNILERFSAQQFPDLHSELNLSSLELGDSALYFCASSDGTSGMLQETQYFGPGTRLLVL.